The 2 T cell receptor beta chains given below trace back to one sample, sequenced in a study of T cells in Graves' hyperthyroidism and ophthalmopathy. RNA transcripts were the template for amplifying TCR beta CDR3 regions. HTBI primers were used for first-round RT-PCR of the TCR CDR3. TCRdb processed the multiplex PCR reads anew with MiXCR; each CDR3 protein has one entry. The sample shows over 200,000 distinct CDR3 sequences, around 19% of them seen only once. Sequenced material: blood. The receptors originated from a man aged 40-55 years with Graves' hyperthyroidism.

Ten or more counts support this clonotype. The junction departs from germline at one end; a sequencing error may be responsible. The rearrangement joins TRBV7-7 to TRBJ2-5, with D perhaps TRBD1 (5 bases). This CDR3 region has 14 residues. Germline values: CDR1 SSHAT, CDR2 FNYEAQ (reference sequence). The CDR3, as DNA: TGTGCTAGCAGCCCTGGGGCGGTCCAAGAGACCCAGTACTTC. It translates to CASSPGAVQETQYF.

This chain connects TRBV4-3 to TRBJ1-5; the D is unclear. This CDR3 has 11 amino acids. The germline V gene encodes CDR1 LGHNA and CDR2 YSLEER. Between the trimmed V and J ends, which lost 6 bases and 7 bases, there was a span of 7 bases. CDR3 sequence reads: CASRWSQPQHF. The CDR3 DNA is TGCGCCAGCAGGTGGTCCCAGCCCCAGCATTTT.